This TCR beta chain was identified in a study of shared clonotypes between healthy human individuals. Study-wide results and limits: Generation probabilities were higher for clonotypes shared across all four sorted-subset donors than for unshared ones. Across subsets, estimated richness was generally greater for naive than for memory populations.

This clone has a handful of counts. Its cognate antigen is unknown. The CDR3 sequence is 14 residues long. V lost 2 bases and J 1 base, leaving 6 bases between the germline ends. Per germline, CDR1 SGHRS and CDR2 YFSETQ. The material for each subset, its genomic DNA, was split evenly across several immunoSEQ plates. Clones were sequenced by immunoSEQ multiplex PCR, and TCRdb holds only the in-frame ones, with some missing. Of 330,000 or so clones in the sample, approximately 79% were seen once. This chain joins TRBV5-1 and TRBJ1-4, with D unresolved. This receptor was taken from a young man in good health. The sequenced sample consisted of memory CD4+ T cells sorted from blood. Subset defined: CD45RA-negative fraction. The CDR3 reads CASSFGVTNEKLFF. DNA for the CDR3: TGCGCCAGCAGCTTTGGCGTAACTAATGAAAAACTGTTTTTT.